The 24 T cell receptor beta chains below come from one sample, sequenced in a study of blood T cell repertoires in COVID-19. Profiling relied on immunoSEQ multiplex PCR, and the TCRdb table lists in-frame clones only, not all of them. The sample lists around 270,000 clones; approximately 92% were seen once. The sequencing input was peripheral blood. These TCRs come from a person aged 18-29 years with COVID-19, enrolled during active disease.

This clone was detected once. The rearrangement joins TRBV27 to TRBJ2-4; TRBD2 matches at 10 bases. The J segment lost 2 bases and the V segment lost 5 bases, leaving 12 bases of the junction unmatched. In germline, CDR1 is MNHEY, CDR2 SMNVEV (reference sequence). The CDR3 totals 18 residues. DNA for the CDR3: TGTGCCAGCAGTCTCTGGGCTAGCGGGAGTTCTCCCAAAAACATTCAGTACTTC. Its protein is CASSLWASGSSPKNIQYF.

This clone came up a few times. The chain has TRBV10-2 and TRBJ2-3; no firm D call. There are 14 residues in the CDR3. The V gene lost 6 bases and the J gene lost 2 bases, with 12 bases spanning the gap. Germline values: CDR1 WSHSY, CDR2 SAAADI. This CDR3 reads CASRQLGYTDTQYF. Here the CDR3 DNA reads TGCGCCAGCAGGCAACTGGGCTACACAGATACGCAGTATTTT.

The V and J genes are TRBV11-2 and TRBJ1-5; D call uncertain. There are 11 residues in the CDR3. V was shortened by 5 bases and J by 5 bases, with 4 bases between the two germline ends. Germline V lookup: CDR1 SGHAT, CDR2 FQNNGV. The CDR3 DNA reads as TGTGCCAGCAGCCCATATCAGCCCCAGCATTTT. It yields the protein CASSPYQPQHF.

The chain recombines TRBV6-1 with TRBJ2-1, with TRBD2 matching 10 bases. CDR1 MNHNS and CDR2 SASEGT come from the germline V gene. V dropped 4 bases and J dropped 0; count of bases not matched to a gene: 3. The CDR3 is 16 amino acids. CDR3 DNA: TGTGCCAGCAGTGTTCCTAGCGGGAGCTCCTACAATGAGCAGTTCTTC. Protein product: CASSVPSGSSYNEQFF.

The chain carries TRBV4-1 and TRBJ2-1, with D uncertain. Germline lookup yields CDR1 MGHRA and CDR2 YSYEKL. This CDR3 is built from 15 residues. Trimming cost V 3 bases and J 5 bases, with 14 bases left between them. CDR3 region: CASSHLRLVNNEQFF. CDR3 nucleotide sequence: TGCGCCAGCAGCCACTTGAGGCTAGTGAACAATGAGCAGTTCTTC.

The J gene is TRBJ2-5, the V gene TRBV29-1, with 7 bases lining up with TRBD2. CDR1 is SQVTM, CDR2 ANQGSEA, per germline. Trimming removed 2 bases from V and 4 bases from J; junction bases left unmatched: 1. The length of the CDR3 is 12 residues. CDR3: CSVEREGETQYF. CDR3 in DNA: TGCAGCGTTGAAAGGGAGGGAGAGACCCAGTACTTC.

The V and J genes are TRBV2 and TRBJ1-1, with D tentatively TRBD1 (5 bases). Germline CDR1 reads SNHLY; CDR2 reads FYNNEI. The CDR3 sequence is 14 residues long. V was clipped by 7 bases and J by 0 bases, with 12 bases between them. CDR3 nucleotide sequence: TGTGCCAGCACCAAAGAGACAGTGAACACTGAAGCTTTCTTT. Translated, it gives CASTKETVNTEAFF. Together with reference TRBV2 and TRBJ1-1, the CDR3 gives the full variable domain: EPEVTQTPSHQVTQMGQEVILRCVPISNHLYFYWYRQILGQKVEFLVSFYNNEISEKSEIFDDQFSVERPDGSNFTLKIRSTKLEDSAMYFCASTKETVNTEAFFGQGTRLTVV.

The chain employs TRBV27 and TRBJ2-1; tentatively, D is TRBD2 (5 bases). The CDR3 sequence is 18 residues long. Germline CDR1 MNHEY, CDR2 SMNVEV (reference sequence). With 1 base removed from V and 4 bases from J, the gap between germline ends came to 20 bases. CDR3 protein: CASSLLGMSSVPYNEQFF. In nucleotides, the CDR3 is TGTGCCAGCAGTTTATTGGGCATGAGTAGCGTCCCGTACAATGAGCAGTTCTTC.

The rearrangement uses TRBV2 and TRBJ2-2, with D possibly TRBD1 on 5 matching bases. This CDR3 spans 15 amino acids. V lost 4 bases to trimming and J lost 3 bases, with 12 bases between them. Per germline, CDR1 SNHLY and CDR2 FYNNEI. Here the CDR3 DNA reads TGTGCCAGCAGTGCCAGCTCAGGGTACACCGGGGAGCTGTTTTTT. This encodes CASSASSGYTGELFF.

The V and J genes are TRBV3-1 (or the pseudogene TRBV3-2) and TRBJ2-1, with unresolved D. The CDR3 is 13 amino acids. Germline V gene lookup returns CDR1 LGHDT and CDR2 YNNKEL (reference sequence). Between the trimmed V and J ends, which lost 4 bases and 6 bases, there was a span of 10 bases. CDR3 protein: CASSPDSVNEQFF. As DNA, the CDR3 is TGTGCCAGCAGCCCTGACTCAGTCAATGAGCAGTTCTTC.

This chain links TRBV15 with TRBJ2-7; D gene uncertain. This CDR3 has 17 amino acids. V lost 9 bases to trimming and J lost 2 bases, with 26 bases between them. Germline V lookup: CDR1 LNHNV, CDR2 YYDKDF (reference sequence). This CDR3 is CATSRTVGGESPYEQYF. CDR3 in DNA: TGTGCCACGTCACGTACGGTTGGCGGAGAATCTCCCTACGAGCAGTACTTC.

The rearrangement uses TRBV7-2 and TRBJ1-2; TRBD1 agrees at 7 bases. Looked up from germline, CDR1 is SGHTA and CDR2 is FQGNSA. V lost 2 bases and J lost 8; bases outside the gene matches: 11. The CDR3 runs 15 residues. The CDR3 coding sequence is TGTGCCAGCAGCTTAATCGGGACAGACGCTCGGGGCTACACCTTC. Amino acid sequence: CASSLIGTDARGYTF.

V gene TRBV7-9 combines with J gene TRBJ1-6, with unresolved D. Germline-derived CDR1 and CDR2 are SEHNR and FQNEAQ (reference sequence). Trimming pared 2 bases from V and 4 bases from J, leaving 12 bases between. The length of the CDR3 is 16 residues. The CDR3 bases are TGTGCCAGCAGCTTAAGCGGGTCCGCTTATAATTCACCCCTCCACTTT. Amino acid sequence: CASSLSGSAYNSPLHF.

The gene calls are TRBV5-1 and TRBJ2-7; D is perhaps TRBD1 (6 bases). Per germline, CDR1 SGHRS and CDR2 YFSETQ. This CDR3 spans 15 amino acids. V was shortened by 2 bases and J by 1 base, with 13 bases between the two germline ends. The CDR3 here is CASSLIEQGSYEQYF. The CDR3 DNA follows: TGCGCCAGCAGCTTAATAGAACAGGGATCCTACGAGCAGTACTTC.

The genes are TRBV6-1 and TRBJ2-3; 11 nucleotides align to TRBD1. Germline V gives CDR1 MNHNS, CDR2 SASEGT. J lost 5 bases, V lost 3 bases, and 7 bases had no gene match. The CDR3 is 16 residues long. The CDR3 is CASSDGTGGFGDTQYF. The CDR3 DNA sequence: TGTGCCAGCAGTGACGGGACAGGGGGATTCGGAGATACGCAGTATTTT.

This chain uses TRBV6-1 with TRBJ1-2; tentative D call: TRBD1 (5 bases). Germline lookup yields CDR1 MNHNS and CDR2 SASEGT. Trimming shortened V by 4 bases and J by 2 bases, and 20 bases separated the two germline ends. The CDR3 contains 17 residues. The CDR3 sequence is CASSAESRQRTNYGYTF. The CDR3 region has the DNA TGTGCCAGCAGTGCAGAGTCAAGACAGAGAACGAACTATGGCTACACCTTC.

In this sample, this clone is medium-sized. The chain couples TRBV10-3 to TRBJ2-1, with 7 bases lining up with TRBD2. V was pared by 11 bases and J by 9 bases, with 7 bases of the junction left unmatched. CDR1 ENHRY and CDR2 SYGVKD come from the germline V gene. This CDR3 has 11 residues. This chain's CDR3 is CACKTGGEQFF. The DNA for the CDR3 is TGTGCCTGTAAAACGGGAGGTGAGCAGTTCTTC.

This clone showed up just once. The chain combines TRBV10-3 with TRBJ2-2; 13 positions match TRBD2. This CDR3 has 17 amino acids. V lost 5 bases, J lost 5 bases, and 8 bases stayed unmatched. Germline lookup yields CDR1 ENHRY and CDR2 SYGVKD. Written as DNA, the CDR3 is TGTGCCATCAGTCTGGACGGACTAGCGGGAGTAACCGGGGAGCTGTTTTTT. Its translation is CAISLDGLAGVTGELFF.

This chain links TRBV4-2 with TRBJ2-3; no clear D gene. The V end was cut by 3 bases, the J end by 4 bases, with 14 bases between. Germline V gives CDR1 LGHNA, CDR2 YNFKEQ. This CDR3 comprises 15 residues. CDR3 protein: CASSQTLVGADTQYF. The CDR3 nucleotides read TGTGCCAGCAGCCAGACCCTTGTGGGCGCAGATACGCAGTATTTT.

J is TRBJ1-5 and V is TRBV7-2; D call uncertain. Germline V CDR1 and CDR2: SGHTA, FQGNSA. This CDR3 is built from 14 residues. The V and J ends lost 1 base and 9 bases respectively, with 13 bases between them. CDR3 DNA sequence: TGTGCCAGCAGCTTAGAGGCGGTGATGGCGCCCCAGCATTTT. Protein sequence: CASSLEAVMAPQHF.

This chain links TRBV2 with TRBJ1-5, with 7 bases aligning to TRBD1. Germline V gives CDR1 SNHLY, CDR2 FYNNEI. The CDR3 spans 13 residues. After removal of 5 bases from V and 9 bases from J, the junction contained 7 bases not matched to a gene. Here the CDR3 DNA reads TGTGCCAGCAGTACCACAGGGGAGGCGCCCCAGCATTTT. Translation gives CASSTTGEAPQHF.

This clone was observed a single time. The V and J genes are TRBV3-1 (or the pseudogene TRBV3-2) and TRBJ2-3; a possible D gene is TRBD2 (5 bases). Per germline, CDR1 LGHDT and CDR2 YNNKEL (reference sequence). The length of the CDR3 is 13 residues. Trimming shortened V by 4 bases and J by 3 bases, and 8 bases separated the two germline ends. The CDR3 DNA is TGTGCCAGCAGCCCCGGACTTACAGATACGCAGTATTTT. Translating it yields CASSPGLTDTQYF.

This clone was counted once. The chain recombines TRBV18 with TRBJ1-2, with D hard to call. The germline V gene has CDR1 KGHSH and CDR2 LQKENI. V lost 3 bases and J lost 5, with 13 bases in between. The CDR3 sequence is 14 residues long. CDR3 amino acids: CASSPEGLSYGYTF. DNA for the CDR3: TGTGCCAGCTCACCGGAAGGACTGTCGTATGGCTACACCTTC. The variable domain in full, completed from reference TRBV18 and TRBJ1-2, reads NAGVMQNPRHLVRRRGQEARLRCSPMKGHSHVYWYRQLPEEGLKFMVYLQKENIIDESGMPKERFSAEFPKEGPSILRIQQVVRGDSAAYFCASSPEGLSYGYTFGSGTRLTVV.

The sample holds a few counts of this clone. The V gene is TRBV7-9, the J gene TRBJ1-4; D not certain. The CDR3 is made up of 13 amino acids. Germline-derived CDR1 and CDR2 are SEHNR and FQNEAQ (reference sequence). V lost 1 base to trimming and J lost 5 bases, with 5 bases between them. The CDR3: CASSLGGNEKLFF. The CDR3 region has the DNA TGTGCCAGCAGCTTAGGAGGGAATGAAAAACTGTTTTTT.